This T cell receptor beta chain was retrieved from a study of blood T cell repertoires in COVID-19. Clones were sequenced by immunoSEQ multiplex PCR, and TCRdb holds only the in-frame ones, with some missing. The repertoire includes 250,000 or so clones, approximately 86% of them detected once, and under 2% sits in the top ten. Recovery among Cohort 3 donors was established by two negative PCRs, clearance, or symptom resolution. The V gene end was trimmed by 6 bases and the J gene end by 2 bases; junction bases not matched to a gene: 8. The germline V gene has CDR1 MNHEY and CDR2 SMNVEV (reference sequence). The CDR3 loop spans 16 amino acids.

The chain carries TRBV27 and TRBJ2-3; TRBD2 agrees at 10 bases. The origin of this receptor is a woman aged 50 to 60 who had recovered from COVID-19. The sequenced sample was PBMCs or T cells enriched from blood (not recorded which). The CDR3 DNA sequence: TGTGCCAGCAGGCCTCCGGGACTAGCGAACACAGATACGCAGTATTTT. This sequence encodes CASRPPGLANTDTQYF.